The next 6 T cell receptor beta chains were all read from a single sample in a study of blood T cell repertoires in COVID-19. Using immunoSEQ multiplex PCR, the repertoire was profiled, and TCRdb retains in-frame clones only, with some absent. The table lists nearly 70,000 clones, roughly 85% of them singletons. The specimen sequenced was peripheral blood. All receptors derive from a woman aged 80 or over with acute or convalescent COVID-19.

The chain employs TRBV18 and TRBJ2-1, with 10 positions matching TRBD1. The CDR3 consists of 15 residues. Looked up from germline, CDR1 is KGHSH and CDR2 is LQKENI. V lost 2 bases and J lost 7; bases outside the gene matches: 5. In nucleotides, the CDR3 is TGTGCCAGCTCACCATCCGGGACAGGGGAGAATGAGCAGTTCTTC. It is translated as CASSPSGTGENEQFF.

The chain couples TRBV6-5 to TRBJ2-5, with TRBD2 matching 8 bases. V lost 2 bases, J lost 4 bases, and 3 bases stayed unmatched. Germline CDR1 is MNHEY and CDR2 is SVGAGI. This CDR3 is built from 14 residues. The CDR3: CASSYPGGGETQYF. For the CDR3, the DNA is TGTGCCAGCAGTTACCCCGGGGGGGGAGAGACCCAGTACTTC.

In this sample, this clone turned up a few times. This chain uses TRBV30 with TRBJ2-7; the match to TRBD2 covers 8 bases. Germline assignment: CDR1 GTSNPN and CDR2 SVGIG (reference sequence). The CDR3 is 14 residues long. After removal of 0 bases from V and 3 bases from J, the junction contained 4 bases not matched to a gene. The CDR3 here is CAWSVLGTSYEQYF. DNA of the CDR3: TGTGCCTGGAGTGTCCTCGGGACTAGCTACGAGCAGTACTTC.

Only one count was recorded for this clone. The J gene is TRBJ1-1, the V gene TRBV6-5, with D tentatively TRBD1 (5 bases). From germline, CDR1 is MNHEY and CDR2 SVGAGI. The CDR3 extends over 15 amino acids. The V end was cut by 5 bases, the J end by 1 base, with 14 bases between. The CDR3 coding sequence is TGTGCCAGCAGTAAACGCAGGGAAGCGAACACTGAAGCTTTCTTT. It codes for CASSKRREANTEAFF.

The rearrangement uses TRBV5-6 and TRBJ2-5; D may be TRBD2 (5 bases). The germline CDR1 and CDR2 sequences are SGHDT and YYEEEE. V gave up 0 bases and J gave up 4 bases, with 13 bases separating them. There are 15 residues in the CDR3. Here the CDR3 reads CASSLGAGRRETQYF. CDR3 bases: TGTGCCAGCAGCTTGGGGGCGGGCCGGAGAGAGACCCAGTACTTC.

The chain is built from TRBV5-4 and TRBJ2-7, with 9 bases that match TRBD2. Per germline, CDR1 SGHNT and CDR2 YYREEE (reference sequence). Losses at the gene ends were 1 base for V and 7 bases for J; bases not matched to a gene: 9. CDR3 length: 15 residues. DNA for the CDR3: TGTGCCAGCAGCTTGTCATCTAGCGGGGACCGGGAGCAGTACTTC. Amino acids: CASSLSSSGDREQYF.